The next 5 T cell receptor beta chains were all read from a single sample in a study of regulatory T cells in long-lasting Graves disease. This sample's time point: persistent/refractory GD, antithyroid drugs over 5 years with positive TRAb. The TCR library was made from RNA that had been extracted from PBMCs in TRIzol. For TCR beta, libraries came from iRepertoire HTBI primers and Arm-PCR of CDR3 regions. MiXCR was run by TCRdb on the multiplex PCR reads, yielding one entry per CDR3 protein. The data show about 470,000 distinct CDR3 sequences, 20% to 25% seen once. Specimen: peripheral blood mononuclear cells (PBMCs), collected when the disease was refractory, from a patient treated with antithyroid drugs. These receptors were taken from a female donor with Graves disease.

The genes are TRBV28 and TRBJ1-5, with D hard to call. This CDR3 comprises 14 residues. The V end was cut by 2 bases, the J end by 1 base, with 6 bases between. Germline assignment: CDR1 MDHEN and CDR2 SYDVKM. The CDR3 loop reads CASSLNRSNQPQHF. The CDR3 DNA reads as TGTGCCAGCAGTTTAAATCGGAGCAATCAGCCCCAGCATTTT.

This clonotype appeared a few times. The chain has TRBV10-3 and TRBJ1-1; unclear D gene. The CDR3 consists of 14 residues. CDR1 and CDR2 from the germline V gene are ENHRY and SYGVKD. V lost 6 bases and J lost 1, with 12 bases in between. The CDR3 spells CAIRTSPANTEAFF. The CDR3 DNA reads TGTGCCATCAGGACTTCACCGGCGAACACTGAAGCTTTCTTT.

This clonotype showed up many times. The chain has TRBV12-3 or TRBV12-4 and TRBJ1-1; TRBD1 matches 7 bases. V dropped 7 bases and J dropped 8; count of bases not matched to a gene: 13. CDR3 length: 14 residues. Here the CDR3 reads CASIHRGEGLEAFF. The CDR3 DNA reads TGTGCCAGCATCCACAGGGGAGAAGGTCTCGAAGCTTTCTTT.

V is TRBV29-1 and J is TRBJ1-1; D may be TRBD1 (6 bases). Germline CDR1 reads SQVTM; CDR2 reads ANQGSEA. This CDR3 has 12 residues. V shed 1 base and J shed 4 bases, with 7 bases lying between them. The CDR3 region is CSVEGDITEAFF. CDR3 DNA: TGCAGCGTTGAAGGGGACATCACTGAAGCTTTCTTT.

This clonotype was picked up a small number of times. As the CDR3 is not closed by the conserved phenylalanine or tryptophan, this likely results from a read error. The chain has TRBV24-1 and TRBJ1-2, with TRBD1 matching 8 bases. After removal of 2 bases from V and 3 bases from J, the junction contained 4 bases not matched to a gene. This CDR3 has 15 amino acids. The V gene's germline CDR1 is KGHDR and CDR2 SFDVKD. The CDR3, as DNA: TGTGCCACCAGTGATTCACAGGGGGAAGACTATGGCTACACCTCC. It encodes CATSDSQGEDYGYTS.